The 13 T cell receptor beta chains presented below share a single source sample, sequenced in a study of PD-1 blockade in classical Hodgkin lymphoma. Generated by immunoSEQ multiplex PCR, the TCRdb table keeps only in-frame clones and is missing some. The sample carries tens of thousands of clones, over 75% recorded once. Sample time point: cycle 4 day 1 (C4D1), after 6 weeks of nivolumab. Every patient had relapsed following autologous stem cell transplantation, and cohorts differed in brentuximab vedotin exposure. Sequenced material: peripheral blood mononuclear cells (PBMCs), taken before the fourth cycle of nivolumab. Receptors were obtained from a human donor with classical Hodgkin lymphoma.

The gene calls are TRBV6-5 and TRBJ2-5; maybe TRBD1 (5 bases). This CDR3 is built from 13 residues. In germline, CDR1 is MNHEY, CDR2 SVGAGI. V lost 5 bases to trimming and J lost 3 bases, with 10 bases between them. The CDR3 coding sequence is TGTGCCAGCAGTGCCCAGGGTGAAGAGACCCAGTACTTC. Translated, it gives CASSAQGEETQYF.

As DNA, the CDR3 is TGTGCCAGCAGCTTGCAGGGGAACTATGGCTACACCTTC. It codes for CASSLQGNYGYTF. The gene calls are TRBV5-8 and TRBJ1-2; D may be TRBD1 (6 bases). The V end was cut by 1 base, the J end by 2 bases, with 6 bases between. The CDR3 is 13 amino acids. The germline V gene has CDR1 SGHTS and CDR2 YDEGEE.

This clone was picked up one time. This chain connects TRBV7-2 to TRBJ2-2, with D perhaps matching TRBD2 (5 bases). The V end was cut by 4 bases, the J end by 7 bases, with 7 bases between. CDR1 and CDR2 (germline): SGHTA, FQGNSA. The CDR3 spans 12 residues. CDR3 sequence reads: CASSSTSGELFF. CDR3 coding DNA: TGTGCCAGCAGCTCCACTAGCGGGGAGCTGTTTTTT.

The chain couples TRBV6-5 to TRBJ1-1, with D possibly matching TRBD1 (5 bases). The CDR3 sequence is 12 residues long. Germline CDR1 reads MNHEY; CDR2 reads SVGAGI. CDR3 DNA sequence: TGTGGGGTGGGGGTGAGGAACACTGAAGCTTTCTTT. The encoded protein is CGVGVRNTEAFF.

This CDR3 reads CASSLMAGPQYF. The DNA of the CDR3 is TGTGCCAGCAGCTTAATGGCTGGGCCCCAGTACTTC. The chain employs TRBV11-2 and TRBJ2-5; D remains unclear. V was cut by 2 bases and J by 9 bases, with 10 bases left in between. The CDR3 is 12 amino acids. Germline V gene data show CDR1 as SGHAT and CDR2 as FQNNGV. The full variable domain, its missing parts supplied by reference TRBV11-2 and TRBJ2-5, is EAGVAQSPRYKIIEKRQSVAFWCNPISGHATLYWYQQILGQGPKLLIQFQNNGVVDDSQLPKDRFSAERLKGVDSTLKIQPAKLEDSAVYLCASSLMAGPQYFGPGTRLLVL.

V usage is TRBV6-4 and J usage is TRBJ2-3; 7 bases map to TRBD2. Germline trimming cut 5 bases from V and 2 bases from J; bases unmatched to any gene: 7. Germline CDR1 MRHNA, CDR2 SNTAGT. This CDR3 contains 15 residues. CDR3 protein: CASSTSGTNTDTQYF. CDR3 bases: TGTGCCAGCAGTACATCGGGGACTAACACAGATACGCAGTATTTT.

This clone was counted once. This chain joins TRBV19 and TRBJ1-1; unclear D gene. The CDR3 is 11 amino acids. V was shortened by 3 bases and J by 8 bases, with 7 bases between the two germline ends. Germline V gene lookup returns CDR1 LNHDA and CDR2 SQIVND (reference sequence). The CDR3 sequence: CASSISREAFF. In nucleotides, the CDR3 is TGTGCCAGTAGTATCTCCCGCGAAGCTTTCTTT.

The gene calls are TRBV11-2 and TRBJ2-3, with TRBD1 matching over 12 bases. With 5 bases clipped from V and 5 bases from J, the junction kept 11 bases outside the gene matches. The length of the CDR3 is 17 residues. Germline CDR1 SGHAT, CDR2 FQNNGV. The CDR3 DNA sequence: TGTGCCAGCAGCCCAATGGGGACAGGGGGCTCGGGAGATACGCAGTATTTT. Its translation: CASSPMGTGGSGDTQYF.

This chain joins TRBV28 and TRBJ1-1; D is uncertain. The germline V gene has CDR1 MDHEN and CDR2 SYDVKM. Trimming shortened V by 5 bases and J by 3 bases, and 10 bases separated the two germline ends. The CDR3 is made up of 13 amino acids. This CDR3 is CASSLGRDTEAFF. The CDR3 DNA sequence: TGTGCCAGCAGTCTCGGGAGGGACACTGAAGCTTTCTTT.

This clone is a singleton in its sample. The chain couples TRBV18 to TRBJ1-5; possible D gene TRBD1, 5 bases. Deletions cut 2 bases from V and 1 base from J, with 21 bases between. CDR3 size: 19 residues. Per germline, CDR1 KGHSH and CDR2 LQKENI. CDR3: CASSPKGGGGTPSNQPQHF. CDR3 sequence (DNA): TGTGCCAGCTCACCAAAGGGTGGGGGAGGAACGCCGAGCAATCAGCCCCAGCATTTT.

This chain connects TRBV5-1 to TRBJ2-3; D uncertain. V lost 3 bases and J lost 2, with 7 bases in between. Germline V gene lookup returns CDR1 SGHRS and CDR2 YFSETQ. The length of the CDR3 is 13 residues. CDR3 protein: CASSYGVTDTQYF. DNA for the CDR3: TGCGCCAGCAGCTATGGGGTCACAGATACGCAGTATTTT.

The chain has TRBV6-5 and TRBJ1-5; D possibly corresponds to TRBD1 (5 bases). The CDR3 contains 12 residues. Germline-derived CDR1 and CDR2 are MNHEY and SVGAGI. V was cut by 8 bases and J by 7 bases, with 12 bases left in between. The CDR3 region has the DNA TGTGCCAGCGGCAGGGTTGACCAGCCCCAGCATTTT. Protein: CASGRVDQPQHF.

The chain recombines TRBV27 with TRBJ1-2; 9 bases map to TRBD1. This CDR3 has 17 residues. Germline V lookup: CDR1 MNHEY, CDR2 SMNVEV (reference sequence). J was trimmed by 0 bases and V by 4 bases; bases with no gene match: 9. The CDR3 region has the DNA TGTGCCAGCAGTTCCTATACCGGGACAGGGCCTAACTATGGCTACACCTTC. It yields the protein CASSSYTGTGPNYGYTF.